Below, 27 T cell receptor beta chains from the same sample are listed, as sequenced in a study of human thymus T cells. Repertoires were generated with immunoSEQ multiplex PCR, while TCRdb's copy carries only in-frame clones and drops some. The sample includes around 130,000 clones, around 94% of them seen just once. Thymic resections from corrective heart surgery supplied the tissue. Sequenced sample: thymus tissue. Source of these receptors: a boy in the first two years of life with a congenital heart defect but otherwise immunologically healthy.

This clone was observed a few times. The chain joins TRBV10-2 to TRBJ2-7, with 9 bases identical to TRBD1. V lost 6 bases and J lost 4; bases outside the gene matches: 4. The germline gives CDR1 WSHSY, CDR2 SAAADI. The CDR3 covers 13 residues. CDR3 sequence reads: CASSRDRAYEQYF. For the CDR3, the DNA is TGCGCCAGCAGCCGGGACAGGGCTTACGAGCAGTACTTC.

The J gene is TRBJ1-2, the V gene TRBV28, with a tentative D call TRBD1 (5 bases). Germline-derived CDR1 and CDR2 are MDHEN and SYDVKM. The V gene lost 7 bases and the J gene lost 4 bases, with 16 bases spanning the gap. The CDR3 is 14 amino acids. The CDR3 is CASTEWGGPYGYTF. In DNA, the CDR3 is TGTGCCAGCACCGAATGGGGCGGACCCTATGGCTACACCTTC.

The genes are TRBV9 and TRBJ2-5, with 10 nucleotides matching TRBD2. Losses at the gene ends were 3 bases for V and 5 bases for J; bases not matched to a gene: 16. CDR3 length: 18 residues. Germline loops: CDR1 SGDLS, CDR2 YYNGEE. In DNA, the CDR3 is TGTGCCAGCAGCGCCTCACGACTAGCGGGTGGGCCCTGGGAGACCCAGTACTTC. Its protein is CASSASRLAGGPWETQYF.

The chain combines TRBV28 with TRBJ2-2; D is uncertain. V was shortened by 3 bases and J by 6 bases, with 5 bases between the two germline ends. CDR1 is MDHEN, CDR2 SYDVKM, per germline. The CDR3 length is 12 residues. This chain's CDR3 is CASSLPSGELFF. The CDR3 DNA sequence: TGTGCCAGCAGTTTGCCTTCCGGGGAGCTGTTTTTT.

The rearrangement joins TRBV27 to TRBJ2-5; TRBD1 agrees at 9 bases. Unmatched junction bases numbered 7, after V lost 5 bases and J lost 0 bases. This CDR3 has 16 amino acids. Germline V gene sequence: CDR1 MNHEY, CDR2 SMNVEV (reference sequence). The CDR3 reads CASSPRDREDQETQYF. The CDR3 region has the DNA TGTGCCAGCAGTCCCCGGGACAGGGAAGACCAAGAGACCCAGTACTTC.

This chain joins TRBV7-3 and TRBJ2-2, with D perhaps TRBD1 (6 bases). V was trimmed by 6 bases and J by 4 bases, leaving 12 bases between them. The CDR3 is made up of 14 amino acids. Germline V lookup: CDR1 SGHTA, CDR2 FQGTGA. CDR3 protein: CASRLRGSTGELFF. CDR3 sequence (DNA): TGTGCCAGCAGACTTAGGGGGAGCACCGGGGAGCTGTTTTTT.

This clone occurred once. The CDR3 sequence: CASSPRDSHEQYF. The CDR3 DNA reads as TGTGCCAGCAGCCCGCGGGACAGCCACGAGCAGTACTTC. This chain uses TRBV5-5 with TRBJ2-7, with a tentative D call TRBD1 (7 bases). Germline V lookup: CDR1 SGHKS, CDR2 YYEKEE (reference sequence). Trimming removed 4 bases from V and 5 bases from J, with 13 bases in between. The CDR3 extends over 13 amino acids.

The chain combines TRBV28 with TRBJ2-2; no clear D gene. The CDR3 loop spans 13 amino acids. V was clipped by 8 bases and J by 3 bases, with 10 bases between them. Germline CDR1 is MDHEN and CDR2 is SYDVKM. The CDR3 loop is CASRTFHTGELFF. CDR3 nucleotide sequence: TGTGCCAGCCGTACTTTTCACACCGGGGAGCTGTTTTTT.

The rearrangement joins TRBV11-1 to TRBJ1-1; 10 positions match TRBD1. Per germline, CDR1 SGHAT and CDR2 FQDESV (reference sequence). This CDR3 region has 12 residues. The trim removed 5 bases at V and 10 bases at J, leaving 4 bases unmatched. The CDR3 spells CASSPDRGVAFF. DNA of the CDR3: TGTGCCAGCAGCCCGGACAGGGGGGTAGCTTTCTTT.

In its sample, this clone was seen once. The V and J genes are TRBV27 and TRBJ1-5; D call uncertain. CDR3 size: 16 residues. Per germline, CDR1 MNHEY and CDR2 SMNVEV (reference sequence). The V end was cut by 3 bases, the J end by 9 bases, with 21 bases between. In DNA form, the CDR3 reads TGTGCCAGCAGTTTTGCTCAGCTGGGCGGCCGGGGGCCCCAGCATTTT. Its translation is CASSFAQLGGRGPQHF.

The chain employs TRBV4-1 and TRBJ1-4; D may be TRBD1 (5 bases). In germline, CDR1 is MGHRA, CDR2 YSYEKL. The CDR3 loop spans 15 amino acids. With 5 bases removed from V and 8 bases from J, the gap between germline ends came to 18 bases. The CDR3 is CASSKGPGAEEKLFF. CDR3 DNA sequence: TGCGCCAGCAGCAAGGGACCCGGGGCGGAGGAAAAACTGTTTTTT.

A single count supports this clone. This chain links TRBV6-5 with TRBJ1-1; no reliable D call. V lost 6 bases and J lost 3, with 11 bases in between. CDR3 length equals 13 residues. Germline V gene data show CDR1 as MNHEY and CDR2 as SVGAGI. The DNA of the CDR3 is TGTGCCAGCAGCCCTGGCGGGGACACTGAAGCTTTCTTT. It translates to CASSPGGDTEAFF.

V and J are TRBV5-8 and TRBJ1-6, with D uncertain. The CDR3 is 17 amino acids. CDR1 is SGHTS, CDR2 YDEGEE, per germline. The V end lost 2 bases, the J end lost 2 bases, and 14 bases lay between the germline ends. CDR3 DNA: TGTGCCAGCAGCTTTTGGTCTCGGAGGACCTATAATTCACCCCTCCACTTT. Amino acid sequence: CASSFWSRRTYNSPLHF.

This rearrangement joins TRBV9 to TRBJ2-1; D is uncertain. Germline V lookup: CDR1 SGDLS, CDR2 YYNGEE. CDR3 length: 13 residues. Trimming pared 4 bases from V and 4 bases from J, leaving 9 bases between. The CDR3 is CASSPEAYNEQFF. The DNA of the CDR3 is TGTGCCAGCAGCCCCGAGGCTTACAATGAGCAGTTCTTC.

The chain links TRBV5-1 to TRBJ2-3; D may be TRBD1 (6 bases). Per the germline V gene, CDR1 is SGHRS and CDR2 is YFSETQ. The length of the CDR3 is 13 residues. The V end lost 4 bases, the J end lost 6 bases, and 12 bases lay between the germline ends. CDR3 in amino acids: CASSLMTGDTQYF. CDR3 in DNA: TGCGCCAGCAGCCTAATGACAGGTGATACGCAGTATTTT.

CDR3 in DNA: TGTGCCAGCACTAGCGGGGGGTACTCCTACAATGAGCAGTTCTTC. Its translation: CASTSGGYSYNEQFF. The chain couples TRBV6-5 to TRBJ2-1; 11 bases fit TRBD2. Germline V gene sequence: CDR1 MNHEY, CDR2 SVGAGI. After removal of 7 bases from V and 0 bases from J, the junction contained 2 bases not matched to a gene. The CDR3 loop spans 15 amino acids.

The gene calls are TRBV11-3 and TRBJ2-3, with 8 bases identical to TRBD1. From germline, CDR1 is SGHNT and CDR2 YENEEA. The trim removed 6 bases at V and 7 bases at J, leaving 12 bases unmatched. The CDR3 spans 15 residues. CDR3 amino acids: CASSQTGEVLNTQYF. The DNA of the CDR3 is TGTGCCAGCAGTCAGACAGGGGAAGTCTTAAATACGCAGTATTTT.

This clone has just a few counts. The CDR3 DNA sequence: TGTGCCTGGAGTGTAGGGCCAGGGCGGGGCTACACCTTC. Encoded protein: CAWSVGPGRGYTF. The V call is TRBV30, the J call TRBJ1-2, with D possibly TRBD1 on 5 matching bases. The CDR3 runs to 13 residues. Germline values: CDR1 GTSNPN, CDR2 SVGIG (reference sequence). V was clipped by 0 bases and J by 8 bases, with 13 bases between them.

In nucleotides, the CDR3 is TGTGCCAGCAGTGAAGACAATGAGCAGTTCTTC. This encodes CASSEDNEQFF. The chain couples TRBV2 to TRBJ2-1, with D unresolved. Looked up from germline, CDR1 is SNHLY and CDR2 is FYNNEI. CDR3 length equals 11 residues. The V gene lost 1 base and the J gene lost 5 bases, with 0 bases spanning the gap.

The count of this clone is one. The chain uses TRBV28 and TRBJ2-3; D unclear. This CDR3 has 15 amino acids. Trimming cost V 5 bases and J 2 bases, with 14 bases left between them. CDR1 is MDHEN, CDR2 SYDVKM, per germline. CDR3 protein: CASSGVVVATDTQYF. As DNA, the CDR3 is TGTGCCAGCAGTGGGGTAGTGGTGGCCACAGATACGCAGTATTTT.

The chain links TRBV7-2 to TRBJ1-5; 11 bases are shared with TRBD1. Per the germline V gene, CDR1 is SGHTA and CDR2 is FQGNSA. Trimming removed 5 bases from V and 2 bases from J; junction bases left unmatched: 8. This CDR3 spans 17 amino acids. In DNA form, the CDR3 reads TGTGCCAGCAGCGAACGGGACAGGGGGAAGGGCAATCAGCCCCAGCATTTT. Encoded protein: CASSERDRGKGNQPQHF.

V usage is TRBV4-1 and J usage is TRBJ2-5; no definite D call. Deletions cut 3 bases from V and 5 bases from J, with 13 bases between. The CDR3 is 14 amino acids. Germline V gives CDR1 MGHRA, CDR2 YSYEKL. The CDR3 coding sequence is TGCGCCAGCAGCCACGGTGTGGGAATGGAGACCCAGTACTTC. Translating gives CASSHGVGMETQYF.

This chain uses TRBV4-3 with TRBJ2-1, with 10 bases identical to TRBD2. CDR1 LGHNA and CDR2 YSLEER come from the germline V gene. Trimming removed 2 bases from V and 8 bases from J; junction bases left unmatched: 9. CDR3 length: 16 residues. The CDR3 protein is CASSQKRGGDQDEQFF. The DNA for the CDR3 is TGCGCCAGCAGCCAAAAGCGGGGGGGCGATCAGGATGAGCAGTTCTTC.

This clone was picked up one time. V and J are TRBV5-1 and TRBJ1-4, with 11 bases aligning to TRBD1. CDR3 length equals 17 residues. Germline V gives CDR1 SGHRS, CDR2 YFSETQ. Trimming removed 7 bases from V and 3 bases from J; junction bases left unmatched: 11. CDR3 residues: CASARNRDRGANEKLFF. The CDR3 coding sequence is TGCGCCAGCGCCCGGAACCGGGACAGGGGGGCTAATGAAAAACTGTTTTTT. Full variable domain (missing parts from reference TRBV5-1 and TRBJ1-4): KAGVTQTPRYLIKTRGQQVTLSCSPISGHRSVSWYQQTPGQGLQFLFEYFSETQRNKGNFPGRFSGRQFSNSRSEMNVSTLELGDSALYLCASARNRDRGANEKLFFGSGTQLSVL.

The rearrangement joins TRBV23-1 to TRBJ1-5; D is unclear. TRBV23-1 is placed among ORFs of uncertain function. Trimming shortened V by 4 bases and J by 5 bases, and 9 bases separated the two germline ends. The length of the CDR3 is 13 residues. The CDR3 region has the DNA TGCGCCAGCAGTCCGCTGGCTCATCAGCCCCAGCATTTT. It specifies CASSPLAHQPQHF.

This rearrangement joins TRBV28 to TRBJ1-2; no reliable D call. CDR1 is MDHEN and CDR2 is SYDVKM in the germline V gene. With 3 bases removed from V and 1 base from J, the gap between germline ends came to 0 bases. This CDR3 comprises 11 residues. The DNA of the CDR3 is TGTGCCAGCAGTTTTAACTATGGCTACACCTTC. It is translated as CASSFNYGYTF.

The chain couples TRBV9 to TRBJ2-3; unclear D gene. CDR1 is SGDLS and CDR2 is YYNGEE in the germline V gene. Trimming took off 1 base at V and 1 base at J, with 7 bases between the two ends. This CDR3 comprises 14 residues. CDR3 sequence: CASSVLGGTDTQYF. The CDR3 DNA sequence: TGTGCCAGCAGCGTACTGGGCGGCACAGATACGCAGTATTTT.